This TCR beta chain stems from a study of blood T cell repertoires in COVID-19. Study summary: Whether acute or convalescent, the COVID-19 samples came from the United States, Italy and Spain. PBMCs, B-cell-depleted T cells, or T cells provided the cDNA or gDNA that made up the material.

Sequenced by immunoSEQ multiplex PCR; TCRdb stores in-frame clones only, minus some. Of tens of thousands of clones listed, more than 80% are singletons. V dropped 1 base and J dropped 4 bases, with 10 bases sitting between them. Germline values: CDR1 SGHDN, CDR2 FVKESK. The CDR3 runs to 15 residues. The chain employs TRBV14 and TRBJ2-2, with D unclear. Sequencing was carried out using peripheral blood. The sequence derives from an elderly woman with acute or convalescent COVID-19. The CDR3: CASSQVGSGTGELFF. In nucleotides, the CDR3 is TGTGCCAGCAGCCAAGTGGGTTCGGGCACCGGGGAGCTGTTTTTT.